This entry lists 26 T cell receptor beta chains sequenced from one sample in a study of blood T cell repertoires in COVID-19. The data were produced by immunoSEQ multiplex PCR, yet TCRdb's version contains in-frame clones alone and is incomplete. The sample yields roughly 360,000 clones, roughly 86% seen once. The sequencing sample was made of peripheral blood. The receptors shown here come from a human donor with acute or convalescent COVID-19. The donor label of this sample is uncertain.

This chain links TRBV5-6 with TRBJ2-1; unclear D gene. The ends were cut back, 2 bases at V and 4 bases at J, with 16 bases in the middle. Germline V gene data show CDR1 as SGHDT and CDR2 as YYEEEE. The CDR3 covers 16 residues. This chain's CDR3 is CASSLPGAPLYNEQFF. The CDR3 DNA sequence: TGTGCCAGCAGCTTACCCGGAGCTCCGCTTTACAATGAGCAGTTCTTC.

V and J are TRBV30 and TRBJ1-2; unclear D gene. V gave up 0 bases and J gave up 8 bases, with 16 bases separating them. Germline CDR1 is GTSNPN and CDR2 is SVGIG (reference sequence). This CDR3 has 14 amino acids. The CDR3 DNA is TGTGCCTGGAGTGTTCGGAGTCAATATCAGGGCTACACCTTC. Translation gives CAWSVRSQYQGYTF. Together with reference TRBV30 and TRBJ1-2, the CDR3 gives the full variable domain: SQTIHQWPATLVQPVGSPLSLECTVEGTSNPNLYWYRQAAGRGLQLLFYSVGIGQISSEVPQNLSASRPQDRQFILSSKKLLLSDSGFYLCAWSVRSQYQGYTFGSGTRLTVV.

In this sample, this clone turned up once. J is TRBJ1-1 and V is TRBV5-4; 8 bases align to TRBD1. Germline values: CDR1 SGHNT, CDR2 YYREEE (reference sequence). This CDR3 spans 15 amino acids. V was pared by 0 bases and J by 5 bases, with 6 bases of the junction left unmatched. The CDR3 nucleotides are TGTGCCAGCAGCTTGGGAGGCAACAGGGGGACTGAAGCTTTCTTT. Its translation is CASSLGGNRGTEAFF.

The chain recombines TRBV19 with TRBJ1-2; no reliable D call. The germline gives CDR1 LNHDA, CDR2 SQIVND (reference sequence). This CDR3 contains 15 residues. V lost 7 bases and J 4 bases, leaving 19 bases between the germline ends. The CDR3 DNA is TGTGCCAGTAAGGACGGTTCCCAGCGGGCCTATGGCTACACCTTC. This encodes CASKDGSQRAYGYTF.

J is TRBJ2-1 and V is TRBV7-9; TRBD1 matches at 11 bases. Germline V lookup: CDR1 SEHNR, CDR2 FQNEAQ (reference sequence). J lost 8 bases, V lost 1 base, and 1 base had no gene match. CDR3 size: 14 residues. The CDR3 region has the DNA TGTGCCAGCAGCTTAGGGACAGGGGGCCATGAGCAGTTCTTC. Translating it yields CASSLGTGGHEQFF.

The chain couples TRBV2 to TRBJ1-4; D is unresolved. The CDR3 is 14 residues long. Looked up from germline, CDR1 is SNHLY and CDR2 is FYNNEI. Trimming cost V 8 bases and J 0 bases, with 10 bases left between them. For the CDR3, the DNA is TGTGCCAGCGGAAGACGGGCAACTAATGAAAAACTGTTTTTT. The encoded protein is CASGRRATNEKLFF.

The CDR3, as DNA: TGTGTCAGAACGCACAAGGAGACTAATGAAAAACTGTTTTTT. Translating gives CVRTHKETNEKLFF. This sequence joins TRBV7-5 and TRBJ1-4. TRBV7-5 is tagged as a pseudogene. This CDR3 is built from 14 residues.

The rearrangement links TRBV7-8 to TRBJ2-7, with D unclear. The CDR3 spans 13 residues. Deletions cut 2 bases from V and 4 bases from J, with 9 bases between. The germline gives CDR1 SGHVS, CDR2 FQNEAQ. The CDR3 DNA reads as TGTGCCAGCAGCTTAATTACCGGGTACGAGCAGTACTTC. Its protein is CASSLITGYEQYF.

This clone was recorded at least ten times. The chain has TRBV6-6 and TRBJ1-1, with TRBD1 identical over 8 bases. Germline values: CDR1 MNHNY, CDR2 SVGAGI (reference sequence). This CDR3 spans 15 amino acids. J was trimmed by 2 bases and V by 5 bases; bases with no gene match: 7. For the CDR3, the DNA is TGTGCCAGCAGTAATCGACAGGGGAGTAACACTGAAGCTTTCTTT. Its protein product is CASSNRQGSNTEAFF.

This clone appeared a few times. The rearrangement uses TRBV4-2 and TRBJ1-2; maybe TRBD1 (6 bases). Deletions cut 3 bases from V and 1 base from J, with 15 bases between. CDR1 LGHNA and CDR2 YNFKEQ come from the germline V gene. The length of the CDR3 is 16 residues. CDR3 residues: CASSHTRGQFNYGYTF. The CDR3, as DNA: TGTGCCAGCAGCCACACCCGTGGACAGTTTAACTATGGCTACACCTTC.

The chain recombines TRBV6-5 with TRBJ1-1; TRBD1 might be the D (6 bases). V was cut by 5 bases and J by 3 bases, with 16 bases left in between. Per germline, CDR1 MNHEY and CDR2 SVGAGI. The CDR3 loop spans 15 amino acids. The chain's CDR3 is CASSPFGGADTEAFF. The CDR3 nucleotides read TGTGCCAGCAGTCCATTCGGGGGGGCGGACACTGAAGCTTTCTTT.

The chain is built from TRBV10-3 and TRBJ2-3, with unresolved D. V lost 1 base, J lost 0 bases, and 11 bases lay in between. Looked up from germline, CDR1 is ENHRY and CDR2 is SYGVKD. The CDR3 is 16 residues long. The CDR3 protein is CAISELAATSTDTQYF. For the CDR3, the DNA is TGTGCCATCAGTGAGTTAGCAGCCACTAGCACAGATACGCAGTATTTT.

The chain recombines TRBV3-1 (or the pseudogene TRBV3-2) with TRBJ1-6; D ambiguous. The germline V gene has CDR1 LGHDT and CDR2 YNNKEL (reference sequence). V dropped 1 base and J dropped 8 bases, with 6 bases sitting between them. The CDR3 sequence is 13 residues long. The CDR3 region has the DNA TGTGCCAGCAGCCAAGTATTGTATTCACCCCTCCACTTT. Its protein product is CASSQVLYSPLHF.

The chain recombines TRBV13 with TRBJ2-1; unclear D gene. Trimming removed 7 bases at V and 5 bases at J, with 15 bases between. Germline V gene data show CDR1 as PRHDT and CDR2 as FYEKMQ (reference sequence). The CDR3 sequence is 14 residues long. Here the CDR3 DNA reads TGTGCCAGCACCCGAGTCCCGCAAAACAATGAGCAGTTCTTC. As protein: CASTRVPQNNEQFF.

The chain joins TRBV4-1 to TRBJ1-6; 7 nucleotides line up with TRBD1. This CDR3 comprises 17 residues. Germline CDR1 reads MGHRA; CDR2 reads YSYEKL. Trimming cost V 0 bases and J 9 bases; bases outside gene matches: 11. The CDR3 region is CASSQERGRQGTSPLHF. The CDR3 DNA reads TGCGCCAGCAGCCAAGAGCGTGGTCGACAGGGAACTTCACCCCTCCACTTT.

The chain recombines TRBV18 with TRBJ2-1, with 7 bases identical to TRBD2. The CDR3 extends over 15 amino acids. Per germline, CDR1 KGHSH and CDR2 LQKENI. V gave up 6 bases and J gave up 7 bases; unmatched junction bases: 12. The CDR3 loop reads CASSPGLGGRNEQFF. The CDR3 DNA reads as TGTGCCAGCTCTCCCGGATTGGGGGGGAGGAATGAGCAGTTCTTC.

About this clone itself: With a much larger clone just one base away, this may be a read error. This chain joins TRBV6-5 and TRBJ2-2; no reliable D call. Germline values: CDR1 MNHEY, CDR2 SVGAGI. There are 14 residues in the CDR3. The V gene lost 2 bases and the J gene lost 1 base, with 5 bases spanning the gap. The CDR3 DNA sequence: TGTGCCAGCAGTTACGCACAGAACACCGGGGAGCTGTTTTTT. Translated: CASSYAQNTGELFF.

This chain connects TRBV5-5 to TRBJ2-5; 7 bases are shared with TRBD1. V gave up 3 bases and J gave up 3 bases; unmatched junction bases: 5. The CDR3 spans 14 residues. The germline V gene encodes CDR1 SGHKS and CDR2 YYEKEE (reference sequence). The CDR3 region has the DNA TGTGCCAGCAGCTGGGGGACAGCAAAAGAGACCCAGTACTTC. Translated: CASSWGTAKETQYF.

This chain uses TRBV6-5 with TRBJ1-6; D call uncertain. Per germline, CDR1 MNHEY and CDR2 SVGAGI. The CDR3 has 15 residues. V dropped 3 bases and J dropped 8 bases, with 14 bases sitting between them. As DNA, the CDR3 is TGTGCCAGCAGTTATTGGAGTATGAAGGATTCACCCCTCCACTTT. It translates to CASSYWSMKDSPLHF.

The chain has TRBV11-2 and TRBJ2-1; TRBD2 aligns across 10 bases. The germline CDR1 and CDR2 sequences are SGHAT and FQNNGV. The V segment lost 8 bases and the J segment 6 bases; nucleotides outside the gene matches: 13. The CDR3 totals 16 residues. Here the CDR3 DNA reads TGTGCCAGCTTAGGACCTAGCGGGGGCCCGATCAATGAGCAGTTCTTC. This sequence encodes CASLGPSGGPINEQFF.

This clone was counted a few times. The chain uses TRBV18 and TRBJ2-7; 8 positions match TRBD1. The CDR3 contains 15 residues. Trimming removed 6 bases from V and 4 bases from J; junction bases left unmatched: 11. Germline CDR1 reads KGHSH; CDR2 reads LQKENI. The DNA for the CDR3 is TGTGCCAGCTCCCCGCGAAAGCAGGGGGCTTACGAGCAGTACTTC. Protein product: CASSPRKQGAYEQYF.

V and J are TRBV5-1 and TRBJ1-1; a possible D gene is TRBD1 (6 bases). V was clipped by 6 bases and J by 0 bases, with 18 bases between them. Germline V gives CDR1 SGHRS, CDR2 YFSETQ. The CDR3 length is 16 residues. As DNA, the CDR3 is TGCGCCAGCACCCCCCGCCAGGGGCTTATGAACACTGAAGCTTTCTTT. It is translated as CASTPRQGLMNTEAFF.

V is TRBV19 and J is TRBJ2-1, with 12 bases lining up with TRBD2. The V segment lost 6 bases and the J segment 4 bases; nucleotides outside the gene matches: 4. Looked up from germline, CDR1 is LNHDA and CDR2 is SQIVND (reference sequence). The length of the CDR3 is 15 residues. The CDR3 nucleotides are TGTGCCAGTAGGCTAGCGGGAGGGCCTTACAATGAGCAGTTCTTC. Its protein product is CASRLAGGPYNEQFF.

The CDR3 DNA is TGTGCCAGCTCACCAGAACAGGGGGCAAGACAGCCCCAGCATTTT. Protein sequence: CASSPEQGARQPQHF. The chain couples TRBV18 to TRBJ1-5; 9 bases are a match to TRBD1. This CDR3 has 15 residues. The V gene's germline CDR1 is KGHSH and CDR2 LQKENI. J lost 7 bases, V lost 2 bases, and 6 bases had no gene match.

The chain is built from TRBV5-6 and TRBJ1-3; possibly TRBD1 for D (6 bases). The CDR3 extends over 15 amino acids. Trimming took off 1 base at V and 3 bases at J, with 11 bases between the two ends. Germline V gene lookup returns CDR1 SGHDT and CDR2 YYEEEE. Here the CDR3 reads CASSLRTGFGNTIYF. CDR3 sequence (DNA): TGTGCCAGCAGCTTGCGCACAGGGTTTGGAAACACCATATATTTT.

The chain joins TRBV28 to TRBJ1-6; D is possibly TRBD1 (5 bases). Trimming cost V 6 bases and J 7 bases, with 10 bases left between them. Germline CDR1 is MDHEN and CDR2 is SYDVKM. The CDR3 has 13 residues. The CDR3 nucleotides are TGTGCCAGCAGGACAGTCCCCAATTCACCCCTCCACTTT. It is translated as CASRTVPNSPLHF. Full variable domain (outside the CDR3, taken from reference TRBV28 and TRBJ1-6): DVKVTQSSRYLVKRTGEKVFLECVQDMDHENMFWYRQDPGLGLRLIYFSYDVKMKEKGDIPEGYSVSREKKERFSLILESASTNQTSMYLCASRTVPNSPLHFGNGTRLTVT.